The entry that follows covers one T cell receptor (beta chain) sequence. Antigen unknown. Trimming took 3 bases from V and 6 from J; bases not matched to a gene: 8. The CDR3 loop spans 14 amino acids. The germline V gene encodes CDR1 DFQATT and CDR2 SNEGSKA (reference sequence). This record comes from a study of CD8 T cells in ankylosing spondylitis. Findings and limits, study-wide: Those disease-linked clones were CD8+; they were also relatively rare in peripheral blood. Characteristic of ankylosing spondylitis blood, it appeared, was a TCR beta motif comprising roughly 8 highly homologous variants. The clones that were linked to disease were reported to be significantly enriched in matched synovial fluid samples from ankylosing spondylitis patients. Previously reported in reactive arthritis synovial fluid and blood were some of the motif variants.

TCRdb analysed the 5' RACE reads with MiXCR anew, one entry per CDR3 protein. The sample lists about 260,000 distinct CDR3 sequences; under 30% were seen once. The receptor comes from a male donor with ankylosing spondylitis or in good health (not recorded which). The chain is built from TRBV20-1 and TRBJ1-2; 9 bases align to TRBD1. The source material was blood, either unsorted or a sorted T cell fraction (not recorded which). The CDR3 DNA is TGCAGTGCTAGTCGGGACAGGGTTCTCAATGGCTACACCTTC. Its protein product is CSASRDRVLNGYTF.